What follows are 13 T cell receptor beta chains derived from one specimen sequenced in a study of shared clonotypes between healthy human individuals. Profiled with immunoSEQ multiplex PCR; TCRdb holds only in-frame clones, not every one. Of some 450,000 clones listed, roughly three quarters are singletons. Input material: PBMCs. The receptors shown here come from a middle-aged woman in good health. Some clones in this sample may be carry-over from other donors' samples.

The chain couples TRBV5-6 to TRBJ2-7, with 8 bases fitting TRBD1. Germline assignment: CDR1 SGHDT and CDR2 YYEEEE. The CDR3 has 14 amino acids. The V and J ends lost 4 bases and 7 bases, in that order; junction bases with no gene match: 10. The CDR3 DNA reads as TGTGCCAGCAGCGAGGGACAGGTCAGTCGGGAGCAGTACTTC. Protein product: CASSEGQVSREQYF.

Remarks on this clone: With only one base between it and a far larger clone, this is likely a read error. This specimen includes other DNA sequences encoding the same CDR3. This rearrangement joins TRBV5-1 to TRBJ2-4; possibly TRBD1 for D (6 bases). Per germline, CDR1 SGHRS and CDR2 YFSETQ. The CDR3 is 13 amino acids. CDR3 sequence: CASSLDSNGIQYF. CDR3 bases: TGCGCCAGCAGTTTGGACAGCAATGGCATTCAGTACTTC.

V is TRBV4-1 and J is TRBJ1-2; maybe TRBD1 (5 bases). This CDR3 region has 16 residues. V was cut by 0 bases and J by 4 bases, with 15 bases left in between. Looked up from germline, CDR1 is MGHRA and CDR2 is YSYEKL. CDR3 coding DNA: TGCGCCAGCAGCCAAGATTCGGGGGGGACTTTCTATGGCTACACCTTC. The encoded protein is CASSQDSGGTFYGYTF.

The genes are TRBV5-1 and TRBJ2-3; 8 positions match TRBD2. V lost 2 bases and J lost 4; bases outside the gene matches: 6. Germline CDR1 is SGHRS and CDR2 is YFSETQ. This CDR3 comprises 15 residues. The CDR3 bases are TGCGCCAGCAGCTTCGCGGGAGGTGGGGCAGATACGCAGTATTTT. This gives the protein CASSFAGGGADTQYF. Based on the CDR3 plus reference TRBV5-1 and TRBJ2-3, the full variable domain is KAGVTQTPRYLIKTRGQQVTLSCSPISGHRSVSWYQQTPGQGLQFLFEYFSETQRNKGNFPGRFSGRQFSNSRSEMNVSTLELGDSALYLCASSFAGGGADTQYFGPGTRLTVL.

The chain recombines TRBV7-2 with TRBJ2-3; TRBD2 agrees at 7 bases. V lost 3 bases to trimming and J lost 2 bases; unmatched junction nucleotides: 5. The CDR3 runs 15 residues. Germline V gene data show CDR1 as SGHTA and CDR2 as FQGNSA. CDR3 region: CASSLSLADTDTQYF. For the CDR3, the DNA is TGTGCCAGCAGCTTGAGTCTAGCGGACACAGATACGCAGTATTTT.

As regards this clone: This likely came from a read error, as a far larger clone is one base away. Other DNA sequences in this specimen translate into the identical CDR3. The chain uses TRBV4-3 and TRBJ2-3; 8 bases fit TRBD2. CDR1 LGHNA and CDR2 YSLEER come from the germline V gene. CDR3 size: 15 residues. The CDR3 is CASSQAGGPADTQYF. CDR3 in DNA: TGCGCCAGCAGCCAAGCGGGAGGGCCGGCAGACACGCAGTATTTT.

With regard to this clone: It differs at one base from a far larger clone, so likely a read error. The rearrangement joins TRBV2 to TRBJ2-2; tentatively, D is TRBD2 (5 bases). CDR1 and CDR2 (germline): SNHLY, FYNNEI. This CDR3 is 15 amino acids long. The CDR3 sequence: CASSEAEPNTGELLF. The CDR3 DNA follows: TGTGCCAGCAGTGAGGCGGAACCGAACACCGGGGAGCTGCTTTTT.

This sequence joins TRBV29-1 and TRBJ2-2; 7 positions match TRBD1. Germline V lookup: CDR1 SQVTM, CDR2 ANQGSEA. J lost 5 bases, V lost 7 bases, and 7 bases had no gene match. The CDR3 extends over 13 amino acids. CDR3 DNA: TGCAGCGCAGGGGGTACAGGGACCGGGGAGCTGTTTTTT. Translation: CSAGGTGTGELFF.

The CDR3 DNA reads TGTGCCAGCAAAGCGGGGGGGTATGGCTACACCTTC. This encodes CASKAGGYGYTF. The chain joins TRBV6-1 to TRBJ1-2; a weak D match, TRBD1 (5 bases). V lost 7 bases, J lost 5 bases, and 11 bases lay in between. The germline CDR1 and CDR2 sequences are MNHNS and SASEGT. There are 12 residues in the CDR3.

Comments on this clone: This probably arose from a read error, given a far larger clone one base away. The conserved phenylalanine or tryptophan is not found at the CDR3 terminus, so this likely reflects a read error. The chain employs TRBV28 and TRBJ1-1; perhaps TRBD1 as D (5 bases). Trimming took off 10 bases at V and 11 bases at J, with 20 bases between the two ends. The V gene's germline CDR1 is MDHEN and CDR2 SYDVKM. The CDR3 extends over 12 amino acids. This chain's CDR3 is CATNLPGTGAFL. Here the CDR3 DNA reads TGTGCCACCAACCTACCCGGGACCGGTGCTTTCCTT.

DNA for the CDR3: TGTGCCAGCAGCCCTGATGCGGGGACCCAGTACTTC. Translated, it gives CASSPDAGTQYF. J is TRBJ2-5 and V is TRBV7-2; perhaps TRBD2 as D (5 bases). The germline V gene encodes CDR1 SGHTA and CDR2 FQGNSA. CDR3 length: 12 amino acids. Trimming took 5 bases from V and 7 from J, leaving 11 bases between them.

This clone was seen just once. The chain uses TRBV7-3 and TRBJ2-1; maybe TRBD1 (6 bases). The CDR3 totals 15 residues. Trimming removed 2 bases from V and 2 bases from J, with 10 bases in between. The germline V gene has CDR1 SGHTA and CDR2 FQGTGA. CDR3 bases: TGTGCCAGCAGCTTAGACGGACAGACCTACAATGAGCAGTTCTTC. It encodes CASSLDGQTYNEQFF.

This chain joins TRBV4-1 and TRBJ2-5; the D gene could be TRBD1 or TRBD2 (5 bases each). Trimming left V 4 bases short and J 3 bases short, with 21 bases between. Germline V gives CDR1 MGHRA, CDR2 YSYEKL. The CDR3 is 17 residues long. The CDR3 reads CASSRAPRVIGEETQYF. CDR3 sequence (DNA): TGCGCCAGCAGCCGGGCCCCCAGGGTAATCGGGGAAGAGACCCAGTACTTC.